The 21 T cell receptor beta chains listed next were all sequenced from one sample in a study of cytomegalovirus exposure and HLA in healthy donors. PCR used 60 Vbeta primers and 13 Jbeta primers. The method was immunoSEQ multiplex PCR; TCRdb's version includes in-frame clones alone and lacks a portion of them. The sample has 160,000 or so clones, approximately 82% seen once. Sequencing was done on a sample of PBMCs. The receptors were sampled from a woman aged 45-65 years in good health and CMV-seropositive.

The CDR3 here is CATSREGVATNEKLFF. CDR3 coding DNA: TGTGCCACCAGCAGAGAAGGGGTAGCAACTAATGAAAAACTGTTTTTT. The chain employs TRBV15 and TRBJ1-4; possible D gene TRBD1, 5 bases. V was clipped by 0 bases and J by 0 bases, with 8 bases between them. The CDR3 totals 16 residues. Germline lookup yields CDR1 LNHNV and CDR2 YYDKDF (reference sequence).

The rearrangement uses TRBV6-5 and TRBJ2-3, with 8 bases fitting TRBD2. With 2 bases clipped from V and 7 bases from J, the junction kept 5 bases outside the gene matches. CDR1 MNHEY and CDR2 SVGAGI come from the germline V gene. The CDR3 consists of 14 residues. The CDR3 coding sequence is TGTGCCAGCAGTTACGGCGGGGGGCACTATACGCAGTATTTT. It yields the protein CASSYGGGHYTQYF.

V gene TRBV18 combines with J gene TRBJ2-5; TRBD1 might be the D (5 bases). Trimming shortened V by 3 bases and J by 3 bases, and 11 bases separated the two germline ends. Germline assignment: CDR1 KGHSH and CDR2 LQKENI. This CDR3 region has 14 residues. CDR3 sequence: CASSPGPTEETQYF. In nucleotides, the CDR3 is TGTGCCAGCTCACCGGGGCCGACAGAAGAGACCCAGTACTTC. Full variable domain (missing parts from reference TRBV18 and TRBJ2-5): NAGVMQNPRHLVRRRGQEARLRCSPMKGHSHVYWYRQLPEEGLKFMVYLQKENIIDESGMPKERFSAEFPKEGPSILRIQQVVRGDSAAYFCASSPGPTEETQYFGPGTRLLVL.

The CDR3 coding sequence is TGTGCCAGCAGTTACAGGGGACTAGACACTGAAGCTTTCTTT. Translating it yields CASSYRGLDTEAFF. The V call is TRBV6-5, the J call TRBJ1-1; maybe TRBD1 (5 bases). The CDR3 totals 14 residues. Germline CDR1 is MNHEY and CDR2 is SVGAGI. V shed 2 bases and J shed 3 bases, with 10 bases lying between them.

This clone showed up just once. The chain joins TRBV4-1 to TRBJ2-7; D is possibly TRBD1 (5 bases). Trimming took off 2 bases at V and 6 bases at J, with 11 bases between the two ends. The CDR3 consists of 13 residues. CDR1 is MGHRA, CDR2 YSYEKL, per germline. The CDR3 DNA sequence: TGCGCCAGCAGCCAACTCAGGGTGAGCGAGCAGTACTTC. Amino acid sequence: CASSQLRVSEQYF.

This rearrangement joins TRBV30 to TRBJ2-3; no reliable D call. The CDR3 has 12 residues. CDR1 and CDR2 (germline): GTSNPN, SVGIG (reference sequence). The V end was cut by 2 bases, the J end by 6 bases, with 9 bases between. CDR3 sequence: CAWSSVRDTQYF. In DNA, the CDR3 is TGTGCCTGGAGTTCCGTGCGGGATACGCAGTATTTT.

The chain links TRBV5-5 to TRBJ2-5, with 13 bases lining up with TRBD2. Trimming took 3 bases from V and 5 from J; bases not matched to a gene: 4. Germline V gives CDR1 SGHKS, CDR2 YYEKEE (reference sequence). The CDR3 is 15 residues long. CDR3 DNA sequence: TGTGCCAGCAGCTCACTAGCGGGGGGGCTGGAGACCCAGTACTTC. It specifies CASSSLAGGLETQYF.

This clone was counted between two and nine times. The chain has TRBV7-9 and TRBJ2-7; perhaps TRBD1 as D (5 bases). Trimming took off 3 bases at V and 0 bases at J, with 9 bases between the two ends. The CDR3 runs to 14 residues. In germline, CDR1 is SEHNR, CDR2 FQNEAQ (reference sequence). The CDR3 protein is CASSFGADSYEQYF. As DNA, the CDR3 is TGTGCCAGCAGCTTTGGGGCGGACTCCTACGAGCAGTACTTC.

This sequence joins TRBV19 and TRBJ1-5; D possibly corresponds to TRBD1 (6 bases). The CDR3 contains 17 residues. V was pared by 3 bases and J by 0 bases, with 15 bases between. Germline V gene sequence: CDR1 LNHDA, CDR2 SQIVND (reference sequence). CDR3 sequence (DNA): TGTGCCAGTAGTATCATGGGGGGGCAGATTAGCAATCAGCCCCAGCATTTT. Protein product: CASSIMGGQISNQPQHF.

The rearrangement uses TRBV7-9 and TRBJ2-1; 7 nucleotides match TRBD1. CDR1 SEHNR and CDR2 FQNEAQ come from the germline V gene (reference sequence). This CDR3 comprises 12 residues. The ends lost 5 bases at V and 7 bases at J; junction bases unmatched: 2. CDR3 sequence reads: CASSPTGNEQFF. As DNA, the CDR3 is TGTGCCAGCAGCCCGACAGGGAATGAGCAGTTCTTC.

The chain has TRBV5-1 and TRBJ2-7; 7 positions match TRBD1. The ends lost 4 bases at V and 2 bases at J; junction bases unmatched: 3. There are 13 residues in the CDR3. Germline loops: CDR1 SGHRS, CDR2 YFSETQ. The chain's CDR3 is CASSHGQAYEQYF. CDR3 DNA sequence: TGCGCCAGCAGCCACGGACAGGCCTACGAGCAGTACTTC.

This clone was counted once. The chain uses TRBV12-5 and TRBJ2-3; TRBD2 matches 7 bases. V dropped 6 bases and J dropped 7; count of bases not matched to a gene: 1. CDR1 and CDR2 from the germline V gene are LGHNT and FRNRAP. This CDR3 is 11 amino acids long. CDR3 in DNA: TGTGCTAGTGGGGGACTAAATACGCAGTATTTT. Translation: CASGGLNTQYF.

CDR3 sequence (DNA): TGTGCTAGTGGTCTGACAGGGACCGAGCAGTACTTC. Translated: CASGLTGTEQYF. V and J are TRBV12-5 and TRBJ2-7, with TRBD1 matching over 7 bases. The germline gives CDR1 LGHNT, CDR2 FRNRAP. The J segment lost 6 bases and the V segment lost 5 bases, leaving 4 bases of the junction unmatched. This CDR3 has 12 residues.

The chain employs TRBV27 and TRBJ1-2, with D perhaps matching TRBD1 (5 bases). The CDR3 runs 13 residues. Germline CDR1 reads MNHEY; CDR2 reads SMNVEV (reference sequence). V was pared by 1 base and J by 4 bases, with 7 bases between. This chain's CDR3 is CASSLYQGYGYTF. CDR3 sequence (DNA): TGTGCCAGCAGTTTATACCAGGGCTATGGCTACACCTTC.

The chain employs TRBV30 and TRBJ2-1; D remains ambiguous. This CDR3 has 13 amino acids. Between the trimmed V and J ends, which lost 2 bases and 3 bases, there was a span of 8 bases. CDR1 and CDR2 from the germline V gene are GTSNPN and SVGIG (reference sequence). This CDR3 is CAWSWQDYNEQFF. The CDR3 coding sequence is TGTGCCTGGAGTTGGCAGGACTACAATGAGCAGTTCTTC.

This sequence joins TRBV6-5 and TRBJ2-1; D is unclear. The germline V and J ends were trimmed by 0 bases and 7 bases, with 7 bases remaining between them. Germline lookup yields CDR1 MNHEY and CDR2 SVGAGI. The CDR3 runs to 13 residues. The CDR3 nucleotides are TGTGCCAGCAGTTACTCCAACAGTAATGAGCAGTTCTTC. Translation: CASSYSNSNEQFF.

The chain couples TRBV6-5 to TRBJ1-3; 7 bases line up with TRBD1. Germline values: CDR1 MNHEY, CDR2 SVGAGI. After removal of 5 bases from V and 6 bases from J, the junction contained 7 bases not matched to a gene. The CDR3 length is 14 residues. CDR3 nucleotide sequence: TGTGCCAGCAGTCCCCAGGGACAGCAAAACACCATATATTTT. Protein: CASSPQGQQNTIYF.

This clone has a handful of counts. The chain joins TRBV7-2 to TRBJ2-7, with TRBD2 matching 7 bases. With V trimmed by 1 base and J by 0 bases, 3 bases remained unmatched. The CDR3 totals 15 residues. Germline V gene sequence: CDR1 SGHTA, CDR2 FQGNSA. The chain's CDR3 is CASSLVGGGSYEQYF. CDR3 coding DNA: TGTGCCAGCAGCTTAGTGGGCGGGGGCTCCTACGAGCAGTACTTC.

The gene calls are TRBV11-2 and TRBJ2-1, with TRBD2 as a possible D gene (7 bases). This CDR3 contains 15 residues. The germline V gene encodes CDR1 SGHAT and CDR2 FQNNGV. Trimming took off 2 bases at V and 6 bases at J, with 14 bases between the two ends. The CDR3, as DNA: TGTGCCAGCAGCTTACGTGTGAGGGGGGGCAATGAGCAGTTCTTC. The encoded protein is CASSLRVRGGNEQFF.

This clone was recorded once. The CDR3 protein is CASSQGRGLAGGSSYNEQFF. The CDR3 DNA reads TGTGCCAGCAGCCAGGGTCGGGGACTAGCGGGGGGCAGCTCCTACAATGAGCAGTTCTTC. The chain recombines TRBV4-2 with TRBJ2-1; 15 bases fit TRBD2. CDR1 is LGHNA and CDR2 is YNFKEQ in the germline V gene. J gave up 0 bases and V 3 bases, and 9 bases lay outside the gene matches. The CDR3 spans 20 residues.

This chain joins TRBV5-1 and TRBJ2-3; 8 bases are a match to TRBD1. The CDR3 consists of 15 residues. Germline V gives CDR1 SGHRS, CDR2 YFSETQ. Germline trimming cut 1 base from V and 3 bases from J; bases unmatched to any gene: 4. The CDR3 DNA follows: TGCGCCAGCAGCTTGACAGGGGGGTTAACAGATACGCAGTATTTT. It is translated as CASSLTGGLTDTQYF.